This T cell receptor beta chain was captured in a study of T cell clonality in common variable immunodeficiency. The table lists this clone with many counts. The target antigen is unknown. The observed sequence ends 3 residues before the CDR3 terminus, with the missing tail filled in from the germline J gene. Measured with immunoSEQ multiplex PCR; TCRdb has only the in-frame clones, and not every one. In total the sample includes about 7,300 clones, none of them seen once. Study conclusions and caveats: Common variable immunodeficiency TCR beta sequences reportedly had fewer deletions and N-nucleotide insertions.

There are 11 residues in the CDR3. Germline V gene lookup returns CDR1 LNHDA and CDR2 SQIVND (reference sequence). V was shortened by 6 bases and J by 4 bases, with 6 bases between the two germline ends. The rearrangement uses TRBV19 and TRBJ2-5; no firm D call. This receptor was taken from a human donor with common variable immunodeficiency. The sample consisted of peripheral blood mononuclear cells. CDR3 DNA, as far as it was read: TGTGCCAGTAGCCAGAGAGAGACC. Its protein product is CASSQRET. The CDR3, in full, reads CASSQRETQYF.